This T cell receptor (beta chain) was identified during a study of vaccination effects on CD4 cells after COVID-19. Some clones are missing from TCRdb's copy, which holds only in-frame ones; the method was immunoSEQ multiplex PCR. Found here are 25,000 to 35,000 clones, roughly 85% of them singletons; the top ten hold about 1.5%. General study results and limits: Healthy vaccine recipients' vaccine-induced clones were almost all SARS-CoV-2 mono-reactive.

With 3 bases removed from V and 2 bases from J, the gap between germline ends came to 11 bases. This CDR3 comprises 14 residues. Per germline, CDR1 SGHNT and CDR2 YYREEE (reference sequence). Details on this clone: Its specificity is unknown.

Antigen-specific CD4+ T cell clonotypes were called by their expansion after viral peptide-pool culture in ViraFEST. Cultured cells yielded isolated CD4+ T cells after more than nine days. Vaccination of participants consisted of two doses of either the BNT162b2 or mRNA-1273 vaccine. Vaccinated recipients, who were negative for nucleocapsid antibodies, had no history of SARS-CoV-2 infection. IL-2 medium supplanted half the medium on days 3 and 7. The TCR comes from a human donor who received a COVID-19 vaccine. Some clones in this sample may be carry-over from other donors' samples. Sequenced here: CD4+ T cells from PBMCs cultured with HCoV-NL63 spike peptides, sampled after COVID-19 vaccination. The chain employs TRBV5-4 and TRBJ2-5; D may match TRBD1 or TRBD2 (5 bases each). As DNA, the CDR3 is TGTGCCAGCAGCTCCGGGACCGCTCAAGAGACCCAGTACTTC. Translating it yields CASSSGTAQETQYF.